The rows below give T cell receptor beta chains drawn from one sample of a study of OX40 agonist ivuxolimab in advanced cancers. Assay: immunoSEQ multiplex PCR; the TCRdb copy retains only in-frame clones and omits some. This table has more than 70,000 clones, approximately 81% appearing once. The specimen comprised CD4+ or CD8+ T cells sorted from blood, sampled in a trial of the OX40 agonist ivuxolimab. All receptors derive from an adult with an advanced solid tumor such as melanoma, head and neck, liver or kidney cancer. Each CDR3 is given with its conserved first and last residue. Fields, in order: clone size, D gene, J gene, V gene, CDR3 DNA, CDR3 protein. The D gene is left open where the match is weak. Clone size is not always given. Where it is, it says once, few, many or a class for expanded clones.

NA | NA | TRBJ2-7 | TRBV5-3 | TGTGCCAGAAGCTTGCCGGACAGCTACGAGCAGTACTTC | CARSLPDSYEQYF
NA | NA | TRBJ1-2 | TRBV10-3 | TGTGCCATCAGTGAAGGGGTTGGAGGATATGGCTACACCTTC | CAISEGVGGYGYTF
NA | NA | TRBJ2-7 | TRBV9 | TGTGCCAGCAGCGTACGCGAGCAGTACTTC | CASSVREQYF
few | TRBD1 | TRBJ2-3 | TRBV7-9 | TGTGCCAGCAGCCTGGGACAGACCACAGATACGCAGTATTTT | CASSLGQTTDTQYF
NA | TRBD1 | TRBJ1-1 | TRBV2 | TGTGCCAGCAGTGAAGTGGACAGGGGAGAAGCTTTCTTT | CASSEVDRGEAFF
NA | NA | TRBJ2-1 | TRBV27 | TGTGCCAGCAGTAGGGGGAGCTCCTACAATGAGCAGTTCTTC | CASSRGSSYNEQFF
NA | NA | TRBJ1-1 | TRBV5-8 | TGTGCCAGCAGCTTGCAAGGCACTGAAGCTTTCTTT | CASSLQGTEAFF
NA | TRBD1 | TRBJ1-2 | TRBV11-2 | TGTGCCAGCAGACCACAACAGGGGACCTATGGCTACACCTTC | CASRPQQGTYGYTF
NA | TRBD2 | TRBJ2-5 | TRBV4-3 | TGCGCCAGCAGCCAACAAGCGGGAGGCCCCCAAGAGACCCAGTACTTC | CASSQQAGGPQETQYF
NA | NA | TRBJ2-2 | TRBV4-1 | TGCGCCAGCAGCCAAGGTCACAGGCTCCCTCGCGGGGAGCTGTTTTTT | CASSQGHRLPRGELFF
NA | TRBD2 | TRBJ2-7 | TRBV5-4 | TGTGCCAGCAGCTTCGGGACTAGCTACGAGCAGTACTTC | CASSFGTSYEQYF
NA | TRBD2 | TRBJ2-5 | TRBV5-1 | TGCGCCAGCAGCTTGGCGGCGGGAGGATGGGGACGAGAGACCCAGTACTTC | CASSLAAGGWGRETQYF
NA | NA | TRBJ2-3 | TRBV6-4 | TGTGCCAGCAGTGACTCGGTCGGCGGGGGCACAGATACGCAGTATTTT | CASSDSVGGGTDTQYF
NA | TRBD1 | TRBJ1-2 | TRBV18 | TGTGCCAGCTCATCCACAGGGGACACGTTCTCTAACTATGGCTACACCTTC | CASSSTGDTFSNYGYTF
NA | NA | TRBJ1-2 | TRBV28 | TGTGCCAGCATCCCCCCGGGGGGATCTGGCTACACCTTC | CASIPPGGSGYTF
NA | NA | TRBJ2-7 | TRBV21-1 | TGTGCCAGCAGCAAAAAGGTCACGGGGGGGCCCGAGCAGTACTTC | CASSKKVTGGPEQYF
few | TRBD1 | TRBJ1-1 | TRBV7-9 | TGTGCCAGCAGCCCGGGACAGGGTGACCAAGCTTTCTTT | CASSPGQGDQAFF
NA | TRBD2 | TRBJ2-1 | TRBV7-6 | TGTGCCAGCAGCTTCGGGACTAGCTCCAATGAGCAGTTCTTC | CASSFGTSSNEQFF
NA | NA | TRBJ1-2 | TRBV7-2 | TGTGCCAGCAGCTTATCGGCGGGAAAAGACTATGGCTACACCTTC | CASSLSAGKDYGYTF
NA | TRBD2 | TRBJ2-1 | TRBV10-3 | TGTGCCATTTCCGGGACTAGCGGGGGACAAAATGAGCAGTTCTTC | CAISGTSGGQNEQFF
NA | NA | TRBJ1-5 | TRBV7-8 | TGTGCCAGCACCCAGAGCCGGACATATACCAATCAGCCCCAGCATTTT | CASTQSRTYTNQPQHF
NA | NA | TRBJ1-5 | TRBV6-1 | TGTGCCAGCAGGGCGCGACCGGGCAATCAGCCCCAGCATTTT | CASRARPGNQPQHF
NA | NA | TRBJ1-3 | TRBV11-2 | TGTGCCAGCAGCCAGACACGGACAGATGGAAACACCATATATTTT | CASSQTRTDGNTIYF
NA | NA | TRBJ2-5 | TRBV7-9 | TGTGCCAGCAGCTATGAAAGGGACCAAGAGACCCAGTACTTC | CASSYERDQETQYF
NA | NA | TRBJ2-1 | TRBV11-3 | TGTGCCAGCAGCTTAGATCTGGGGGAGAATGAGCAGTTCTTC | CASSLDLGENEQFF
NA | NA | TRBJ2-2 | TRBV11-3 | TGTGCCAGCAGCTTAGCGGGGGCTACCGGGGAGCTGTTTTTT | CASSLAGATGELFF
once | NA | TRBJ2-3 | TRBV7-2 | TGTGCCAGCAGAGGGGGGAATACGCAGTATTTT | CASRGGNTQYF
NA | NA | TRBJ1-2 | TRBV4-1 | TGCGCCAGCAGCCCCCGTCCAGGGCCGGGTTATGGCTACACCTTC | CASSPRPGPGYGYTF
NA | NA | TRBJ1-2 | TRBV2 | TGTGCCAGCAGTGAAAGGATGGAGAGCTATGGCTACACCTTC | CASSERMESYGYTF
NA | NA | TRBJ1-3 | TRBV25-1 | TGTGCCAGCGCGGGGGCGATCTCTGGAAACACCATATATTTT | CASAGAISGNTIYF
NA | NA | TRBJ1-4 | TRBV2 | TGTGCCAGCAGAGTAGGCCAGACTAATGAAAAACTGTTTTTT | CASRVGQTNEKLFF
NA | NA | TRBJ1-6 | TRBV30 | TGTGCCTGGTCACGGGGAATTAGGGATTCACCCCTCCACTTT | CAWSRGIRDSPLHF
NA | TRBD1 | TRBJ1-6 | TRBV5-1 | TGCGCCAGCAGCTGGGACAGTAATTCACCCCTCCACTTT | CASSWDSNSPLHF
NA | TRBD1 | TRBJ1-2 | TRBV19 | TGTGCCACTACGAATTGGGACAGGGGAAATGGCTACACCTTC | CATTNWDRGNGYTF
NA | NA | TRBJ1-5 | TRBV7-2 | TGTGCCAGCAGCTTAGACGGTCAGCCCCAGCATTTT | CASSLDGQPQHF
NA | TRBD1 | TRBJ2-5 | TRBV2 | TGTGCCGCGGGACAGGTCCAAGAGACCCAGTACTTC | CAAGQVQETQYF
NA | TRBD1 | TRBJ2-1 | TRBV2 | TGTGCCAGCAGTGGACAGGGGGCGAAGACGTTCTTC | CASSGQGAKTFF
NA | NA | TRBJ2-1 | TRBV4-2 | TGTGCCAGCAGCCAAGTGGCTAGCGTCTACAATGAGCAGTTCTTC | CASSQVASVYNEQFF
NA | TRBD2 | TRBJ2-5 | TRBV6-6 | TGTGCCAGCAGTTACCCGGGGGGGCAAGGGACCCAGTACTTC | CASSYPGGQGTQYF
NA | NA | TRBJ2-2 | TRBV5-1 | TGCGCCAGCAGCTTCGGGGGGCGCTCCGGGGAGCTGTTTTTT | CASSFGGRSGELFF
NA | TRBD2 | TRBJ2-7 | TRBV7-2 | TGTGCCAGCAGCTTTTCCGGCGGGAGTCAGAACGAGCAGTACTTC | CASSFSGGSQNEQYF
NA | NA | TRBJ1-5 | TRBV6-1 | TGTGCCAGCAGTGCGGTGTTGGGCGGAGGCCAGCCCCAGCATTTT | CASSAVLGGGQPQHF
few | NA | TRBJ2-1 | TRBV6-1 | TGTGCCAGCAGTGAATTGCTTATCTCCTACAATGAGCAGTTCTTC | CASSELLISYNEQFF
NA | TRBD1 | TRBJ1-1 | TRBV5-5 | TGTGCCAGCAGCTTGACAGGGGTGAACACTGAAGCTTTCTTT | CASSLTGVNTEAFF